The 8 T cell receptor beta chains listed next were all sequenced from one sample in a study of blood T cells in healthy people across ages. Next came a second PCR, run for roughly 6 to 11 cycles, which used a sample-barcoded 5' primer along with a J-beta primer mix. Each CDR3 protein is one row after TCRdb ran MiXCR on the 5' RACE reads. Of some 710,000 distinct CDR3 sequences in the sample, 35% to 50% were seen once. The material sequenced was blood. The source of these receptors is a man at least 80 years old in good health.

The gene calls are TRBV24-1 and TRBJ2-1; D remains ambiguous. Trimming pared 5 bases from V and 4 bases from J, leaving 8 bases between. In germline, CDR1 is KGHDR, CDR2 SFDVKD. The CDR3 sequence is 13 residues long. CDR3 coding DNA: TGTGCCACCAGTGGACGGATATACAATGAGCAGTTCTTC. Translated, it gives CATSGRIYNEQFF.

The chain combines TRBV5-1 with TRBJ2-1; TRBD1 matches 8 bases. With 2 bases clipped from V and 4 bases from J, the junction kept 2 bases outside the gene matches. The CDR3 totals 14 residues. Per germline, CDR1 SGHRS and CDR2 YFSETQ. CDR3 coding DNA: TGCGCCAGCAGCTTCACAGGGGGTTACAATGAGCAGTTCTTC. As protein: CASSFTGGYNEQFF.

There are many counts of this clonotype. This chain joins TRBV15 and TRBJ2-1; 11 positions agree with TRBD2. Germline V CDR1 and CDR2: LNHNV, YYDKDF (reference sequence). This CDR3 region has 17 residues. V lost 0 bases and J lost 4; bases outside the gene matches: 5. The CDR3 protein is CATSRDRASGRYNEQFF. The CDR3 DNA is TGTGCCACCAGCAGAGATAGGGCTAGCGGGAGGTACAATGAGCAGTTCTTC.

This clonotype was observed a handful of times. This chain connects TRBV12-3 or TRBV12-4 to TRBJ2-7; TRBD1 agrees at 9 bases. CDR3 length equals 17 residues. Losses at the gene ends were 4 bases for V and 1 base for J; bases not matched to a gene: 11. CDR3 amino acids: CASSSIWGQGESYEQYF. The CDR3 DNA sequence: TGTGCCAGCAGTTCCATTTGGGGACAGGGAGAATCCTACGAGCAGTACTTC.

The chain links TRBV12-3 or TRBV12-4 to TRBJ1-5; 7 nucleotides match TRBD1. The V gene end was trimmed by 4 bases and the J gene end by 4 bases; junction bases not matched to a gene: 7. CDR3 length equals 15 residues. CDR3 residues: CASSSRTGQNQPQHF. Here the CDR3 DNA reads TGTGCCAGCAGTTCGCGGACAGGCCAAAATCAGCCCCAGCATTTT.

This clonotype came up a few times. This chain joins TRBV10-3 and TRBJ1-2; no clear D. CDR1 is ENHRY, CDR2 SYGVKD, per germline. The CDR3 consists of 14 residues. Trimming took 0 bases from V and 7 from J, leaving 12 bases between them. The CDR3 is CAISESLEGRGYTF. The CDR3 coding sequence is TGTGCCATCAGTGAGTCTCTTGAAGGCCGTGGCTACACCTTC.

The gene calls are TRBV20-1 and TRBJ2-5; D gene ambiguous. The CDR3 runs to 15 residues. V was cut by 1 base and J by 1 base, with 13 bases left in between. Germline assignment: CDR1 DFQATT and CDR2 SNEGSKA (reference sequence). The CDR3 nucleotides are TGCAGTGCTAGAGCCCCCCATGAGGCCCAAGAGACCCAGTACTTC. Translation: CSARAPHEAQETQYF.

This chain connects TRBV7-9 to TRBJ2-3, with D tentatively TRBD2 (6 bases). Trimming took off 1 base at V and 2 bases at J, with 13 bases between the two ends. The CDR3 runs to 16 residues. Germline CDR1 reads SEHNR; CDR2 reads FQNEAQ (reference sequence). This CDR3 reads CASSLGASVYTDTQYF. The CDR3 DNA is TGTGCCAGCAGCTTAGGGGCTAGCGTGTACACAGATACGCAGTATTTT.